These 30 T cell receptor beta chains came from one sample sequenced in a study of blood T cell repertoires in COVID-19. Here immunoSEQ multiplex PCR was the method, and the copy in TCRdb shows in-frame clones only, minus some. The sample has roughly 210,000 clones, around four fifths seen once. Specimen: peripheral blood. All receptors come from an elderly woman with COVID-19, enrolled during active disease.

The V call is TRBV28, the J call TRBJ1-2; maybe TRBD1 (6 bases). CDR3 length: 13 residues. CDR1 is MDHEN and CDR2 is SYDVKM in the germline V gene. The ends were cut back, 7 bases at V and 6 bases at J, with 15 bases in the middle. In DNA, the CDR3 is TGTGCCAGCAACCAGGGGACATTTGATGGCTACACCTTC. It codes for CASNQGTFDGYTF.

The chain links TRBV14 to TRBJ2-2; TRBD2 matches 14 bases. The V segment lost 4 bases and the J segment 4 bases; nucleotides outside the gene matches: 8. Looked up from germline, CDR1 is SGHDN and CDR2 is FVKESK. The CDR3 is made up of 18 amino acids. CDR3 nucleotides: TGTGCCAGCAGCCGTATCGGGACTAGCGGGGGCCCCACCGGGGAGCTGTTTTTT. Protein sequence: CASSRIGTSGGPTGELFF.

This sequence joins TRBV5-1 and TRBJ2-1, with 8 bases identical to TRBD2. The V segment lost 0 bases and the J segment 6 bases; nucleotides outside the gene matches: 5. The CDR3 extends over 15 amino acids. Germline-derived CDR1 and CDR2 are SGHRS and YFSETQ. The CDR3 region has the DNA TGCGCCAGCAGCTTGGGCGGGGGGACTTCCAATGAGCAGTTCTTC. This translates into CASSLGGGTSNEQFF.

A single count supports this clone. The chain is built from TRBV5-6 and TRBJ2-5; D uncertain. There are 13 residues in the CDR3. With 1 base removed from V and 5 bases from J, the gap between germline ends came to 9 bases. Germline lookup yields CDR1 SGHDT and CDR2 YYEEEE. The CDR3 region has the DNA TGTGCCAGCAGCTTGCCTAGTGGCGAGACCCAGTACTTC. Protein sequence: CASSLPSGETQYF.

The rearrangement joins TRBV7-2 to TRBJ1-5; 7 positions match TRBD1. The V segment lost 1 base and the J segment 5 bases; nucleotides outside the gene matches: 5. The germline V gene has CDR1 SGHTA and CDR2 FQGNSA. The CDR3 consists of 15 residues. In nucleotides, the CDR3 is TGTGCCAGCAGCTTAGAGGGGGCTCGGGATCAGCCCCAGCATTTT. Amino acids: CASSLEGARDQPQHF.

The gene calls are TRBV5-1 and TRBJ2-3; no reliable D call. V lost 0 bases to trimming and J lost 5 bases, with 4 bases between them. The germline V gene encodes CDR1 SGHRS and CDR2 YFSETQ. The CDR3 spans 12 residues. The CDR3 coding sequence is TGCGCCAGCAGCTTGGCCGGAGATACGCAGTATTTT. It is translated as CASSLAGDTQYF.

In DNA form, the CDR3 reads TGTGCCAGCAGTTCCCACGCTAGCGGGGAAGAGACCCAGTACTTC. It codes for CASSSHASGEETQYF. J is TRBJ2-5 and V is TRBV27; 9 bases agree with TRBD2. The germline gives CDR1 MNHEY, CDR2 SMNVEV (reference sequence). The V segment lost 4 bases and the J segment 3 bases; nucleotides outside the gene matches: 6. The CDR3 spans 15 residues.

This clone was recorded a few times. The chain combines TRBV19 with TRBJ1-3, with D unresolved. CDR1 and CDR2 from the germline V gene are LNHDA and SQIVND (reference sequence). Trimming stripped 3 bases from V and 0 bases from J, with 15 bases between. This CDR3 spans 17 amino acids. The chain's CDR3 is CASSIGTFPSSGNTIYF. The CDR3 region has the DNA TGTGCCAGTAGTATCGGTACCTTCCCGAGCTCTGGAAACACCATATATTTT.

The rearrangement links TRBV5-5 to TRBJ1-5; the D is unclear. CDR3 length: 15 residues. The germline V gene has CDR1 SGHKS and CDR2 YYEKEE (reference sequence). The V and J ends lost 1 base and 0 bases respectively, with 8 bases between them. The CDR3 region has the DNA TGTGCCAGCAGCTTGAGAGGGAATAGCAATCAGCCCCAGCATTTT. Amino acids: CASSLRGNSNQPQHF.

This clone was seen a handful of times. The genes are TRBV7-8 and TRBJ2-5; tentatively, D is TRBD1 (5 bases). The V and J ends lost 5 bases and 5 bases respectively, with 15 bases between them. Germline CDR1 SGHVS, CDR2 FQNEAQ. The CDR3 is 14 amino acids. CDR3 bases: TGTGCCAGCAGCCTTCGGCAGGGATGGGAGACCCAGTACTTC. This codes for CASSLRQGWETQYF. Drawing the rest from reference TRBV7-8 and TRBJ2-5, the complete variable domain is GAGVSQSPRYKVAKRGQDVALRCDPISGHVSLFWYQQALGQGPEFLTYFQNEAQLDKSGLPSDRFFAERPEGSVSTLKIQRTQQEDSAVYLCASSLRQGWETQYFGPGTRLLVL.

The chain is built from TRBV11-2 and TRBJ1-4; D gene unclear. This CDR3 has 14 amino acids. Trimming took off 5 bases at V and 0 bases at J, with 7 bases between the two ends. Per germline, CDR1 SGHAT and CDR2 FQNNGV. The CDR3 loop reads CASSRGTTNEKLFF. The CDR3 nucleotides are TGTGCCAGCAGCCGGGGAACAACTAATGAAAAACTGTTTTTT.

The sample holds a few counts of this clone. The V and J genes are TRBV24-1 and TRBJ2-3, with D maybe TRBD1 (5 bases). CDR1 is KGHDR, CDR2 SFDVKD, per germline. This CDR3 has 13 amino acids. Trimming cost V 5 bases and J 3 bases, with 8 bases left between them. The chain's CDR3 is CATSAPGTDTQYF. CDR3 DNA: TGTGCCACCAGTGCCCCAGGGACAGATACGCAGTATTTT.

This sequence joins TRBV11-2 and TRBJ2-7; D might be TRBD1 (7 bases). CDR1 is SGHAT, CDR2 FQNNGV, per germline. The germline V and J ends were trimmed by 4 bases and 7 bases, with 20 bases remaining between them. The CDR3 totals 15 residues. The CDR3 sequence is CASSSRQGRGGEQYV. CDR3 in DNA: TGTGCCAGCAGCTCCCGACAGGGCCGAGGAGGGGAGCAGTACGTC.

CDR3 in DNA: TGCGCCAGCAGCTGGGGACACCTGAACACCGGGGAGCTGTTTTTT. This translates into CASSWGHLNTGELFF. This chain connects TRBV5-1 to TRBJ2-2, with a weak D call TRBD1 (6 bases). Germline assignment: CDR1 SGHRS and CDR2 YFSETQ. The CDR3 covers 15 residues. The V end was cut by 3 bases, the J end by 1 base, with 10 bases between.

The CDR3 reads CASSQMTSGGAGFAGELFF. The CDR3 nucleotides read TGTGCCAGCAGCCAAATGACTAGCGGGGGGGCTGGGTTCGCCGGGGAGCTGTTTTTT. This chain links TRBV3-1 (or the pseudogene TRBV3-2) with TRBJ2-2, with 14 bases identical to TRBD2. Germline CDR1 and CDR2: LGHDT and YNNKEL (reference sequence). The trim removed 2 bases at V and 6 bases at J, leaving 11 bases unmatched. The CDR3 length is 19 residues.

The chain joins TRBV19 to TRBJ2-3, with 10 positions matching TRBD1. The trim removed 4 bases at V and 0 bases at J, leaving 13 bases unmatched. The CDR3 contains 19 residues. Germline V gene sequence: CDR1 LNHDA, CDR2 SQIVND (reference sequence). CDR3 in amino acids: CASSNRQGALQSSTDTQYF. The CDR3 DNA is TGTGCCAGTAGTAACCGACAGGGGGCCCTCCAATCTAGCACAGATACGCAGTATTTT.

This CDR3 reads CASSFSVGVLTF. CDR3 DNA: TGTGCCAGCAGCTTCTCGGTTGGCGTCCTGACTTTC. This rearrangement joins TRBV7-2 to TRBJ2-6; D gene uncertain. V lost 3 bases to trimming and J lost 12 bases, with 9 bases between them. CDR3 length equals 12 residues. CDR1 and CDR2 (germline): SGHTA, FQGNSA.

V gene TRBV7-2 combines with J gene TRBJ1-2; weak D call: TRBD1 (5 bases). The CDR3 contains 15 residues. The V end lost 3 bases, the J end lost 1 base, and 12 bases lay between the germline ends. The germline CDR1 and CDR2 sequences are SGHTA and FQGNSA. Here the CDR3 DNA reads TGTGCCAGCAGCTTGGAGCAGGGAGGTAACTATGGCTACACCTTC. Translated, it gives CASSLEQGGNYGYTF.

The chain employs TRBV19 and TRBJ1-4; TRBD1 agrees at 7 bases. The CDR3 spans 15 residues. The V gene's germline CDR1 is LNHDA and CDR2 SQIVND (reference sequence). The junction had 4 bases not matched to a gene; V was cut back by 6 bases and J by 0 bases. The CDR3 DNA reads TGTGCCAGTAGACAGGGGAGCGCAACTAATGAAAAACTGTTTTTT. As protein: CASRQGSATNEKLFF.

The CDR3 nucleotides read TGTGCCAGCACTCCCGAAGGGGAAGGGCTGACCGGGGAGCTGTTTTTT. It translates to CASTPEGEGLTGELFF. The V call is TRBV28, the J call TRBJ2-2, with a weak D call TRBD1 (5 bases). This CDR3 has 16 amino acids. Germline CDR1 reads MDHEN; CDR2 reads SYDVKM. The V gene lost 7 bases and the J gene lost 5 bases, with 20 bases spanning the gap.

The chain is built from TRBV6-6 and TRBJ1-4, with a weak D call TRBD1 (5 bases). CDR3 length equals 14 residues. The germline gives CDR1 MNHNY, CDR2 SVGAGI (reference sequence). Trimming took off 7 bases at V and 6 bases at J, with 15 bases between the two ends. CDR3 in DNA: TGTGCCAGCACCCGGGGGAGGACCCATGAAAAACTGTTTTTT. Its protein product is CASTRGRTHEKLFF.

The chain carries TRBV27 and TRBJ1-3, with 10 bases identical to TRBD1. This CDR3 comprises 15 residues. Trimming cost V 6 bases and J 14 bases; bases outside gene matches: 16. Germline V gives CDR1 MNHEY, CDR2 SMNVEV (reference sequence). CDR3 sequence (DNA): TGTGCCAGCAGAGCTACCGGGACAGGGGCGTTTGGGGTATATTTT. Protein sequence: CASRATGTGAFGVYF.

This clone occurred a few times. The rearrangement joins TRBV3-1 (or the pseudogene TRBV3-2) to TRBJ1-1, with D tentatively TRBD1 (5 bases). This CDR3 is built from 11 residues. Trimming pared 9 bases from V and 5 bases from J, leaving 10 bases between. The germline gives CDR1 LGHDT, CDR2 YNNKEL (reference sequence). In nucleotides, the CDR3 is TGTGCCAGTCATCGGGGGACTGAAGCTTTCTTT. Encoded protein: CASHRGTEAFF.

This clone came up a few times. The chain joins TRBV19 to TRBJ2-6, with a possible D match to TRBD1 (5 bases). The CDR3 is 15 residues long. Germline loops: CDR1 LNHDA, CDR2 SQIVND (reference sequence). V shed 5 bases and J shed 1 base, with 9 bases lying between them. This chain's CDR3 is CASSAQVSGANVLTF. Here the CDR3 DNA reads TGTGCCAGTAGTGCACAGGTTTCTGGGGCCAACGTCCTGACTTTC.

Remarks on this clone: At the DNA level, this CDR3 is encoded by other sequences in the same sample as well. The chain carries TRBV7-9 and TRBJ1-1; 7 bases line up with TRBD1. Germline CDR1 and CDR2: SEHNR and FQNEAQ (reference sequence). The length of the CDR3 is 13 residues. The trim removed 0 bases at V and 7 bases at J, leaving 2 bases unmatched. As DNA, the CDR3 is TGTGCCAGCAGCTTAGCGGGACAGAGTGAAGCTTTCTTT. Protein sequence: CASSLAGQSEAFF.

This chain links TRBV11-2 with TRBJ1-4; 9 bases align to TRBD1. The CDR3 extends over 14 amino acids. Per the germline V gene, CDR1 is SGHAT and CDR2 is FQNNGV. With V trimmed by 5 bases and J by 8 bases, 6 bases remained unmatched. The chain's CDR3 is CASSQDRGNEKLFF. The CDR3 region has the DNA TGTGCCAGCAGCCAGGACAGGGGAAACGAAAAACTGTTTTTT.

The CDR3 loop reads CASSLELRRGGGQYF. The CDR3 DNA reads as TGTGCCAGCAGCTTAGAACTCCGGAGGGGAGGTGGGCAGTACTTC. V and J are TRBV11-2 and TRBJ2-4; tentative D call: TRBD2 (6 bases). Deletions cut 0 bases from V and 13 bases from J, with 19 bases between. The germline CDR1 and CDR2 sequences are SGHAT and FQNNGV. CDR3 length: 15 amino acids.

This sequence joins TRBV3-1 (or the pseudogene TRBV3-2) and TRBJ1-4, with unresolved D. V lost 1 base and J 4 bases, leaving 10 bases between the germline ends. This CDR3 contains 15 residues. Germline CDR1 is LGHDT and CDR2 is YNNKEL (reference sequence). The CDR3 loop reads CASSQGYGVNEKLFF. The CDR3 DNA sequence: TGTGCCAGCAGCCAAGGATACGGGGTTAATGAAAAACTGTTTTTT.

The chain links TRBV3-1 (or the pseudogene TRBV3-2) to TRBJ2-2; 7 bases fit TRBD1. Germline trimming cut 1 base from V and 3 bases from J; bases unmatched to any gene: 8. Germline-derived CDR1 and CDR2 are LGHDT and YNNKEL (reference sequence). This CDR3 spans 17 amino acids. CDR3 loop: CASSQGQGRPYTGELFF. The CDR3 DNA reads TGTGCCAGCAGCCAAGGACAGGGAAGGCCATACACCGGGGAGCTGTTTTTT.

V is TRBV12-3 or TRBV12-4 and J is TRBJ1-4; D remains unclear. The CDR3 runs to 12 residues. Trimming took off 4 bases at V and 7 bases at J, with 7 bases between the two ends. This CDR3 reads CASSWGGEKLFF. The CDR3 DNA reads TGTGCCAGCAGTTGGGGAGGTGAAAAACTGTTTTTT.